This T cell receptor beta chain derives from a study of blood T cell repertoires in COVID-19. V lost 6 bases and J lost 4, with 15 bases in between. The CDR3 covers 14 residues. Germline values: CDR1 MNHEY, CDR2 SVGAGI. Sequencing was performed with immunoSEQ multiplex PCR; in TCRdb, only in-frame clones are kept and a portion is missing. The table includes some 200,000 clones, about four fifths detected once. The V and J genes are TRBV6-5 and TRBJ1-2; a weak D match, TRBD1 (6 bases). The sample comprised PBMCs or T cells enriched from blood (not recorded which). The receptor comes from a woman aged 45 to 65 who had been exposed to COVID-19. CDR3 DNA sequence: TGTGCCAGCAGCTTCGACAGGCCCAGCTATGGCTACACCTTC. The encoded protein is CASSFDRPSYGYTF.